The 24 T cell receptor beta chains presented below share a single source sample, sequenced in a study of T cells after yellow fever vaccination. TCRdb reprocessed the 5' RACE reads with MiXCR, giving one entry per CDR3 protein. The data contain hundreds of thousands of distinct CDR3 sequences, 7.5% to 9% of them singletons. This material consisted of CD4+ T cells sorted from PBMCs, taken 5 days after the yellow fever booster vaccination. The source of these receptors is a man in his late teens or twenties who received the YFV17D yellow fever vaccine.

This clonotype was counted many times. V gene TRBV12-3 or TRBV12-4 combines with J gene TRBJ2-5; D may correspond to TRBD1 or TRBD2 (5 bases each). This CDR3 has 14 amino acids. Deletions cut 5 bases from V and 5 bases from J, with 15 bases between. CDR3 loop: CASSPLWGLETQYF. As DNA, the CDR3 is TGTGCCAGCAGTCCCCTCTGGGGGTTGGAGACCCAGTACTTC.

This clonotype was observed a few times. This chain links TRBV4-2 with TRBJ1-2, with TRBD1 as a possible D gene (5 bases). There are 15 residues in the CDR3. V dropped 0 bases and J dropped 4 bases, with 12 bases sitting between them. Germline CDR1 is LGHNA and CDR2 is YNFKEQ. CDR3 nucleotide sequence: TGTGCCAGCAGCCAAGATGGGACTCCTTCCTATGGCTACACCTTC. It encodes CASSQDGTPSYGYTF.

The chain links TRBV5-1 to TRBJ1-1; TRBD1 is a possible D gene (5 bases). Germline V CDR1 and CDR2: SGHRS, YFSETQ. The V gene lost 2 bases and the J gene lost 4 bases, with 12 bases spanning the gap. There are 14 residues in the CDR3. CDR3 residues: CASSFGAQGTEAFF. The CDR3 DNA reads TGCGCCAGCAGCTTCGGGGCGCAGGGCACTGAAGCTTTCTTT.

This rearrangement joins TRBV28 to TRBJ1-2; D is uncertain. Trimming left V 3 bases short and J 1 base short, with 24 bases between. Germline V gives CDR1 MDHEN, CDR2 SYDVKM. CDR3 length equals 19 residues. CDR3 region: CASSFGEGKRTYRNYGYTF. The CDR3 coding sequence is TGTGCCAGCAGTTTCGGGGAAGGAAAACGCACCTATCGTAACTATGGCTACACCTTC.

This clonotype was counted only a few times. V usage is TRBV7-2 and J usage is TRBJ2-3; D is possibly TRBD2 (5 bases). CDR3 length: 13 amino acids. Trimming took off 4 bases at V and 6 bases at J, with 11 bases between the two ends. Germline V CDR1 and CDR2: SGHTA, FQGNSA. Here the CDR3 reads CASSSGLHDTQYF. The CDR3, as DNA: TGTGCCAGCAGCTCAGGACTGCACGATACGCAGTATTTT.

In this sample, this clonotype turned up once. The J gene is TRBJ2-7, the V gene TRBV19; TRBD2 might be the D (6 bases). This CDR3 is built from 13 residues. The germline gives CDR1 LNHDA, CDR2 SQIVND (reference sequence). V was trimmed by 4 bases and J by 2 bases, leaving 9 bases between them. CDR3 bases: TGTGCCAGTAGTAGGGGGGTAGCCTACGAGCAGTACTTC. Amino acids: CASSRGVAYEQYF.

This clonotype was detected ten times or more. J is TRBJ2-3 and V is TRBV18; TRBD1 agrees at 7 bases. The CDR3 extends over 16 amino acids. Germline V gene data show CDR1 as KGHSH and CDR2 as LQKENI. Trimming took 4 bases from V and 1 from J; bases not matched to a gene: 8. The CDR3 reads CASSLSGTDGTDTQYF. As DNA, the CDR3 is TGTGCCAGCTCACTATCCGGGACAGATGGCACAGATACGCAGTATTTT. The full variable domain, its missing parts supplied by reference TRBV18 and TRBJ2-3, is NAGVMQNPRHLVRRRGQEARLRCSPMKGHSHVYWYRQLPEEGLKFMVYLQKENIIDESGMPKERFSAEFPKEGPSILRIQQVVRGDSAAYFCASSLSGTDGTDTQYFGPGTRLTVL.

This chain connects TRBV7-8 to TRBJ1-4; D perhaps matches TRBD1 (5 bases). CDR3 size: 14 residues. The germline V gene has CDR1 SGHVS and CDR2 FQNEAQ. The V end was cut by 5 bases, the J end by 4 bases, with 11 bases between. DNA of the CDR3: TGTGCCAGCAGCCTCGGGACGAATAATGAAAAACTGTTTTTT. The encoded protein is CASSLGTNNEKLFF.

This clonotype was observed at least ten times. The V and J genes are TRBV5-1 and TRBJ2-1, with TRBD2 matching over 11 bases. The trim removed 5 bases at V and 1 base at J, leaving 5 bases unmatched. This CDR3 spans 16 amino acids. Germline V gives CDR1 SGHRS, CDR2 YFSETQ. CDR3 DNA: TGCGCCAGCAGGGCCACTAGCGGGGGTTCCTACAATGAGCAGTTCTTC. Residues: CASRATSGGSYNEQFF.

This clonotype was observed many times. The rearrangement joins TRBV6-2 or TRBV6-3 to TRBJ2-1; the match to TRBD2 covers 9 bases. Germline V CDR1 and CDR2: MNHEY, SVGEGT. The ends lost 5 bases at V and 16 bases at J; junction bases unmatched: 9. The CDR3 has 12 residues. The CDR3 region has the DNA TGTGCCAGCAGTGAAGCGGGGGGACGGAAATTCTTC. Its translation: CASSEAGGRKFF.

This clonotype was counted many times. The V call is TRBV7-2, the J call TRBJ2-3, with TRBD2 identical over 9 bases. The CDR3 sequence is 18 residues long. Trimming at V came to 1 base and at J to 2 bases, leaving 10 bases not matched to a gene. The germline V gene has CDR1 SGHTA and CDR2 FQGNSA. The CDR3 DNA reads as TGTGCCAGCAGCTTAGTTGGTAGCGGGGGCACTCTCACAGATACGCAGTATTTT. Translation: CASSLVGSGGTLTDTQYF.

The chain is built from TRBV20-1 and TRBJ1-3; D is uncertain. The CDR3 has 13 residues. V was trimmed by 6 bases and J by 0 bases, leaving 9 bases between them. Germline CDR1 is DFQATT and CDR2 is SNEGSKA (reference sequence). CDR3 sequence reads: CSARTSSGNTIYF. DNA of the CDR3: TGCAGTGCAAGGACCTCCTCTGGAAACACCATATATTTT.

This sequence joins TRBV4-1 and TRBJ2-1; no reliable D call. CDR3 length equals 15 residues. Germline V gene data show CDR1 as MGHRA and CDR2 as YSYEKL. The V end was cut by 0 bases, the J end by 3 bases, with 9 bases between. The CDR3 reads CASSQEQDNYNEQFF. The CDR3, as DNA: TGCGCCAGCAGCCAAGAGCAGGATAACTACAATGAGCAGTTCTTC.

CDR3 sequence reads: CTRAGEKLFF. The CDR3 nucleotides read TGCACCCGGGCTGGCGAAAAACTGTTTTTT. The chain carries TRBV29-1 and TRBJ1-4; D unresolved. The CDR3 length is 10 residues. Germline lookup yields CDR1 SQVTM and CDR2 ANQGSEA.

This clonotype was observed at least ten times. The chain links TRBV7-8 to TRBJ1-4; TRBD1 aligns across 7 bases. The germline V gene has CDR1 SGHVS and CDR2 FQNEAQ. V was clipped by 5 bases and J by 7 bases; unmatched bases: 10. The CDR3 extends over 15 amino acids. The CDR3 sequence is CASSPQDRVGEKLFF. The DNA of the CDR3 is TGTGCCAGCAGCCCACAAGACAGGGTTGGTGAAAAACTGTTTTTT.

This clonotype was seen a handful of times. V gene TRBV28 combines with J gene TRBJ2-3, with D perhaps being TRBD1 or TRBD2 (5 bases each). The CDR3 extends over 12 amino acids. The germline V gene has CDR1 MDHEN and CDR2 SYDVKM. The ends were cut back, 11 bases at V and 5 bases at J, with 14 bases in the middle. CDR3 sequence: CAGGVDGDTQYF. CDR3 sequence (DNA): TGTGCCGGGGGAGTGGATGGAGATACGCAGTATTTT.

Only a few counts were recorded for this clonotype. The chain joins TRBV5-1 to TRBJ2-3; 11 bases align to TRBD2. V dropped 4 bases and J dropped 6; count of bases not matched to a gene: 10. CDR1 and CDR2 (germline): SGHRS, YFSETQ. The CDR3 has 16 amino acids. CDR3: CASSILAGATGDTQYF. DNA of the CDR3: TGCGCCAGCAGCATACTAGCGGGGGCCACAGGGGATACGCAGTATTTT.

This chain uses TRBV5-1 with TRBJ1-1, with D possibly matching TRBD1 (5 bases). CDR3 length: 14 amino acids. From germline, CDR1 is SGHRS and CDR2 YFSETQ. Trimming took off 4 bases at V and 3 bases at J, with 13 bases between the two ends. Here the CDR3 DNA reads TGCGCCAGCAGCCGTAGGATGGGGGACACTGAAGCTTTCTTT. Translation gives CASSRRMGDTEAFF.

The sample holds many counts of this clonotype. The chain employs TRBV29-1 and TRBJ2-5, with a possible D match to TRBD2 (6 bases). CDR3 size: 13 residues. Trimming pared 6 bases from V and 2 bases from J, leaving 13 bases between. The germline V gene encodes CDR1 SQVTM and CDR2 ANQGSEA. The CDR3 DNA follows: TGCAGCGTAATGCGGGGTCTTCAAGAGACCCAGTACTTC. Amino acid sequence: CSVMRGLQETQYF.

This clonotype was detected only a few times. The chain links TRBV28 to TRBJ2-1; a possible D gene is TRBD1 (7 bases). Germline V gene lookup returns CDR1 MDHEN and CDR2 SYDVKM. Trimming took off 6 bases at V and 8 bases at J, with 20 bases between the two ends. The CDR3 is made up of 15 amino acids. CDR3 region: CASSSQGTGFDEQFF. CDR3 sequence (DNA): TGTGCCAGCAGCTCACAGGGGACTGGTTTTGATGAGCAGTTCTTC.

This clonotype showed up many times. DNA of the CDR3: TGCGCCAGCAGCCGCGCAGGGATCGGGGAGCTGTTTTTT. Translation: CASSRAGIGELFF. The chain uses TRBV4-3 and TRBJ2-2; tentatively, D is TRBD1 (5 bases). The CDR3 loop spans 13 amino acids. The germline V and J ends were trimmed by 4 bases and 7 bases, with 10 bases remaining between them. Germline V CDR1 and CDR2: LGHNA, YSLEER.

This clonotype showed up just a few times. The V and J genes are TRBV7-2 and TRBJ2-1; D tentatively reads TRBD1 or TRBD2 (5 bases each). CDR3 length equals 15 residues. CDR1 is SGHTA and CDR2 is FQGNSA in the germline V gene. Trimming took 4 bases from V and 6 from J, leaving 16 bases between them. DNA for the CDR3: TGTGCCAGCAGCTCCCGACCGGGACCCCGCAATGAGCAGTTCTTC. This gives the protein CASSSRPGPRNEQFF.

V is TRBV11-2 and J is TRBJ2-3, with D tentatively TRBD2 (6 bases). The CDR3 has 15 amino acids. Germline V gene sequence: CDR1 SGHAT, CDR2 FQNNGV. Trimming removed 5 bases at V and 5 bases at J, with 17 bases between. The CDR3 here is CASSLRLVSGDTQYF. The CDR3 nucleotides read TGTGCCAGCAGCCTCAGACTAGTTTCTGGAGATACGCAGTATTTT.

In this sample, this clonotype turned up a few times. V usage is TRBV5-4 and J usage is TRBJ2-1; D may correspond to TRBD1 or TRBD2 (5 bases each). The CDR3 has 15 amino acids. Germline loops: CDR1 SGHNT, CDR2 YYREEE (reference sequence). The ends were cut back, 1 base at V and 7 bases at J, with 15 bases in the middle. CDR3 loop: CASSLSGREWNEQFF. In DNA form, the CDR3 reads TGTGCCAGCAGCTTGTCAGGCAGGGAGTGGAATGAGCAGTTCTTC.